The clone carrying this T cell receptor beta chain was found many times. What it binds is not known. In this cohort's terms, stable hyperthyroidism meant no ophthalmopathy by 18 months of follow-up. Other autoimmune diseases, uncontrolled infections, pregnancy and lactation each led to patient exclusion. The source of the sample is a study of Graves' ophthalmopathy and Graves' hyperthyroidism. Study-wide results and limits: Among expanded thyroid clonotypes above 0.001 frequency, most also occurred in blood.

This CDR3 comprises 13 residues. CDR1 and CDR2 from the germline V gene are GTSNPN and SVGIG (reference sequence). The J segment lost 4 bases and the V segment lost 6 bases, leaving 7 bases of the junction unmatched. RNA transcripts were the source from which TCR beta CDR3 regions were amplified. The workflow started with a first-round RT-PCR run with HTBI primers and then moved on to a second-round multiplex PCR. MiXCR, applied by TCRdb to the multiplex PCR reads, yields one record per CDR3 protein. This table has about 400,000 distinct CDR3 sequences, around 21% appearing once. The sample was peripheral blood. The source is a woman aged 18-29 years with stable Graves' hyperthyroidism. The V gene is TRBV30, the J gene TRBJ1-2, with 8 bases matching TRBD1. The CDR3 region is CACRRTGSYGYTF. CDR3 in DNA: TGTGCCTGCCGAAGGACAGGGTCCTATGGCTACACCTTC. Variable domain in full (rest from reference TRBV30 and TRBJ1-2): SQTIHQWPATLVQPVGSPLSLECTVEGTSNPNLYWYRQAAGRGLQLLFYSVGIGQISSEVPQNLSASRPQDRQFILSSKKLLLSDSGFYLCACRRTGSYGYTFGSGTRLTVV.